A selection of T cell receptor beta chains follows, all from one sample in a study of lymphopenia after photon versus proton radiotherapy. Using immunoSEQ multiplex PCR, the repertoire was profiled, and TCRdb retains in-frame clones only, with some absent. Among about 20,000 clones listed, roughly 90% were seen once. This material consisted of peripheral blood, taken from a patient treated with photon-based radiotherapy. These receptors were collected from a woman in her thirties or forties with cholangiocarcinoma. Both conserved end residues are part of each CDR3. The D gene is left open where the match is weak. The size field is filled for only some rows; it gives once, few, many or a size class.

CDR3	DNA	V	J	size	D
CASSLGGTDQPQHF	TGCGCCAGCAGCTTGGGCGGGACAGACCAGCCCCAGCATTTT	TRBV5-1	TRBJ1-5	-	TRBD1
CASSMGRDTQYF	TGTGCCAGTAGTATGGGAAGAGATACGCAGTATTTT	TRBV19	TRBJ2-3	-	-
CASSRNTEAFF	TGTGCCAGCAGCCGGAACACTGAAGCTTTCTTT	TRBV4-2	TRBJ1-1	-	-
CASSLAPRRSSYEQYF	TGTGCCAGCAGCTTAGCGCCGCGGAGGAGCTCCTACGAGCAGTACTTC	TRBV7-6	TRBJ2-7	few	-
CASSEYHFREQYF	TGTGCCAGCAGTGAATATCACTTTCGGGAGCAGTACTTC	TRBV6-1	TRBJ2-7	few	-
CASSPLTGDTEAFF	TGTGCCAGCTCACCCCTCACAGGGGATACTGAAGCTTTCTTT	TRBV18	TRBJ1-1	-	TRBD1
CASSPGLAGGYEQFF	TGTGCCAGCTCACCAGGACTAGCGGGAGGATATGAGCAGTTCTTC	TRBV18	TRBJ2-1	-	TRBD2
CASSLLDGGYTEAFF	TGTGCCAGCAGCTTACTCGACGGAGGGTACACTGAAGCTTTCTTT	TRBV11-1	TRBJ1-1	-	-
CASRRPAGQETQYF	TGTGCAAGTCGCCGCCCCGCGGGCCAAGAGACCCAGTACTTC	TRBV12-2	TRBJ2-5	once	-
CTPVNEQFF	TGCACCCCCGTCAATGAGCAGTTCTTC	TRBV20-1	TRBJ2-1	-	-
CASSIRDRGGYTF	TGTGCCAGTAGTATCCGGGATCGAGGAGGCTACACCTTC	TRBV19	TRBJ1-2	-	-
CSVDRGPIYGYTF	TGCAGCGTTGACAGGGGGCCAATCTATGGCTACACCTTC	TRBV29-1	TRBJ1-2	-	TRBD1
CASSIGGSGYTF	TGTGCCAGTAGTATAGGTGGATCTGGCTACACCTTC	TRBV19	TRBJ1-2	-	-
CSVAHNEQFF	TGCAGCGTTGCCCACAATGAGCAGTTCTTC	TRBV29-1	TRBJ2-1	-	-
CASSLKPGVYTDTQYF	TGTGCCAGCAGCTTAAAACCGGGGGTCTACACAGATACGCAGTATTTT	TRBV7-3	TRBJ2-3	-	-
CASSQDAGRTSDSYEQYF	TGTGCCAGCAGCCAAGATGCGGGAAGGACTAGCGACTCCTACGAGCAGTACTTC	TRBV4-2	TRBJ2-7	-	TRBD2
CASSPTGGNNQPQHF	TGTGCCAGCTCACCGACGGGCGGGAACAATCAGCCCCAGCATTTT	TRBV18	TRBJ1-5	few	-
CAISERKGGTNYGYTF	TGTGCCATCAGTGAAAGGAAGGGAGGGACTAACTATGGCTACACCTTC	TRBV10-3	TRBJ1-2	-	-
CASSWAGPSTDTQYF	TGTGCCAGCAGTTGGGCGGGGCCTAGCACAGATACGCAGTATTTT	TRBV27	TRBJ2-3	-	-
CASSSIRAKDTQYF	TGTGCCAGCAGCTCGATTAGAGCCAAAGATACGCAGTATTTT	TRBV11-3	TRBJ2-3	-	-
CASSQEPSGSTDTQYF	TGTGCCAGCAGCCAAGAGCCTAGCGGAAGCACAGATACGCAGTATTTT	TRBV4-2	TRBJ2-3	-	TRBD2
CASRLNLGSTDTQYF	TGTGCCAGCAGATTGAATTTAGGGAGCACAGATACGCAGTATTTT	TRBV27	TRBJ2-3	-	-
CASSPSRDRHGELFF	TGTGCCAGCAGCCCCTCCCGGGACAGGCACGGGGAGCTGTTTTTT	TRBV7-2	TRBJ2-2	-	TRBD1
CASSEWQGAGYGYTF	TGTGCCAGCAGTGAATGGCAGGGGGCCGGCTATGGCTACACCTTC	TRBV6-1	TRBJ1-2	-	TRBD1
CASSIGTAYNEQFF	TGTGCCAGTAGTATAGGGACGGCCTACAATGAGCAGTTCTTC	TRBV19	TRBJ2-1	-	-
CASSVRDYILF	TGTGCCAGCAGCGTGAGGGACTATATACTCTTC	TRBV6-1	TRBJ2-1	once	TRBD2
CASSPQRSSYNEQFF	TGTGCCAGCTCACCTCAGCGGAGCTCCTACAATGAGCAGTTCTTC	TRBV18	TRBJ2-1	-	-
CATVTYEQYF	TGTGCCACCGTTACCTACGAGCAGTACTTC	TRBV6-1	TRBJ2-7	-	-